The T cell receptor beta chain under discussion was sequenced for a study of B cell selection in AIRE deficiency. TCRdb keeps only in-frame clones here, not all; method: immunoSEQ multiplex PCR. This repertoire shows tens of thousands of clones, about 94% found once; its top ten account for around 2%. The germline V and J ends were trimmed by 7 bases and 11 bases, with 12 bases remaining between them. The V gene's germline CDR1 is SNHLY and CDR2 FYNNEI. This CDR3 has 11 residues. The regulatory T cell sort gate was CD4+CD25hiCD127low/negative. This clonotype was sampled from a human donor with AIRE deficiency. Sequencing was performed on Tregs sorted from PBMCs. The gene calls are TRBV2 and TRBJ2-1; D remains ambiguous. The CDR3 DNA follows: TGTGCCAGCAAAAATAGGAACCAGCAGTTCTTC. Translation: CASKNRNQQFF.